This T cell receptor (beta chain) was identified during a study of T-cell memory formation after mild COVID-19. Study-wide points: A second wave expanding day 15 to 37 was CD4+-biased; contracting clones were balanced.

This clonotype appeared a few times. Its antigen is not known. Barcoded TCR alpha and TCR beta cDNA libraries with UMIs came from 5'RACE using constant-segment primers. TCRdb itself ran the 5' RACE reads through MiXCR, one entry per CDR3 protein. The table shows some 490,000 distinct CDR3 sequences, with around a sixth occurring only once. The CDR3 loop spans 14 amino acids. The germline V gene has CDR1 LNHDA and CDR2 SQIVND (reference sequence). J lost 6 bases, V lost 4 bases, and 9 bases had no gene match. The TCR comes from an adult woman who had mild COVID-19 (a few samples of this study predate the infection). Cell type and time point are not known. The genes are TRBV19 and TRBJ2-7; 7 bases fit TRBD1. Sequenced material: PBMCs or a T cell subset sorted from them (not recorded which). The CDR3 loop reads CASSSPAGGREQYF. For the CDR3, the DNA is TGTGCCAGTAGTAGCCCGGCAGGGGGACGCGAGCAGTACTTC.